The 14 T cell receptor beta chains reported below all come from one sample, sequenced in a study of cytomegalovirus exposure and HLA in healthy donors. In the PCR, 60 Vbeta and 13 Jbeta primers were used. Produced via immunoSEQ multiplex PCR; TCRdb's table is partial and in-frame only. The sample consists of about 120,000 clones, around 78% of them appearing once. Sequenced sample: PBMCs. Receptors originate from a woman younger than 45 in good health and CMV-seropositive.

This chain uses TRBV2 with TRBJ2-1, with 8 bases lining up with TRBD2. From germline, CDR1 is SNHLY and CDR2 FYNNEI. The CDR3 runs 18 residues. V shed 3 bases, J shed 7 bases, and the junction held 17 bases outside the gene matches. CDR3 sequence (DNA): TGTGCCAGCAGTGAGGCGCCCCATCCGGGACTAGTTGGGAATGAGCAGTTCTTC. Protein: CASSEAPHPGLVGNEQFF.

V gene TRBV5-1 combines with J gene TRBJ1-1; D possibly corresponds to TRBD1 (6 bases). V lost 4 bases and J lost 8, with 15 bases in between. CDR1 SGHRS and CDR2 YFSETQ come from the germline V gene. CDR3 length: 13 amino acids. CDR3 sequence (DNA): TGCGCCAGCAGCCCGGGACATAATCCCGAAGCTTTCTTT. Translated: CASSPGHNPEAFF.

The chain uses TRBV28 and TRBJ1-5, with D possibly TRBD1 on 6 matching bases. The V gene's germline CDR1 is MDHEN and CDR2 SYDVKM. This CDR3 has 13 residues. The ends were cut back, 5 bases at V and 7 bases at J, with 12 bases in the middle. This CDR3 reads CASSPRGAQPQHF. The CDR3 DNA follows: TGTGCCAGCAGTCCCCGGGGGGCCCAGCCCCAGCATTTT.

This chain uses TRBV5-5 with TRBJ1-5, with a possible D match to TRBD1 (5 bases). V was cut by 0 bases and J by 16 bases, with 26 bases left in between. CDR3 length: 16 amino acids. The V gene's germline CDR1 is SGHKS and CDR2 YYEKEE (reference sequence). CDR3 protein: CASSLATASSQGSVHF. CDR3 in DNA: TGTGCCAGCAGCTTGGCGACCGCCTCATCGCAGGGATCTGTACATTTT.

The chain has TRBV4-2 and TRBJ2-2, with D unresolved. V gave up 4 bases and J gave up 5 bases, with 20 bases separating them. The germline gives CDR1 LGHNA, CDR2 YNFKEQ. The CDR3 sequence is 17 residues long. CDR3 sequence reads: CASSPTESRIGTGELFF. CDR3 nucleotides: TGTGCCAGCAGCCCAACAGAGTCAAGGATTGGGACCGGGGAGCTGTTTTTT.

V is TRBV2 and J is TRBJ2-3; maybe TRBD2 (6 bases). Per germline, CDR1 SNHLY and CDR2 FYNNEI. CDR3 length: 14 amino acids. Between the trimmed V and J ends, which lost 3 bases and 3 bases, there was a span of 10 bases. The chain's CDR3 is CASSERGGTDTQYF. In DNA, the CDR3 is TGTGCCAGCAGTGAGAGGGGAGGTACAGATACGCAGTATTTT.

V usage is TRBV19 and J usage is TRBJ2-5; possible D gene TRBD1, 5 bases. CDR1 is LNHDA and CDR2 is SQIVND in the germline V gene (reference sequence). The V gene lost 4 bases and the J gene lost 4 bases, with 19 bases spanning the gap. This CDR3 is built from 16 residues. CDR3 loop: CASSKVNRPSRETQYF. For the CDR3, the DNA is TGTGCCAGTAGTAAAGTTAACAGGCCATCTCGAGAGACCCAGTACTTC. Combining the CDR3 with reference TRBV19 and TRBJ2-5 gives the whole variable domain DGGITQSPKYLFRKEGQNVTLSCEQNLNHDAMYWYRQDPGQGLRLIYYSQIVNDFQKGDIAEGYSVSREKKESFPLTVTSAQKNPTAFYLCASSKVNRPSRETQYFGPGTRLLVL.

This chain joins TRBV6-4 and TRBJ1-6; a possible D gene is TRBD1 (6 bases). In germline, CDR1 is MRHNA, CDR2 SNTAGT. Trimming removed 8 bases from V and 0 bases from J, with 14 bases in between. CDR3 length: 16 residues. DNA of the CDR3: TGTGCCAGCGGGGGGGGGCTAAGCTCCTATAATTCACCCCTCCACTTT. This translates into CASGGGLSSYNSPLHF.

The chain recombines TRBV12-2 with TRBJ1-5; the table assigns TRBD1, which was not confirmed against the DNA. TRBV12-2 is shown as a pseudogene. This CDR3 spans 17 amino acids. CDR3 sequence reads: CASRLRQIRLGNQPQHF. The CDR3 DNA reads as TGTGCAAGTCGCTTAAGACAGATCCGATTAGGCAATCAGCCCCAGCATTTT.

This rearrangement joins TRBV6-5 to TRBJ1-5, with 9 bases lining up with TRBD1. Germline trimming cut 4 bases from V and 3 bases from J; bases unmatched to any gene: 7. CDR1 MNHEY and CDR2 SVGAGI come from the germline V gene. The CDR3 totals 16 residues. As DNA, the CDR3 is TGTGCCAGCAGTTCCCTGGGGACAGGGCACAATCAGCCCCAGCATTTT. Translation gives CASSSLGTGHNQPQHF.

The chain recombines TRBV4-3 with TRBJ2-7, with D perhaps matching TRBD2 (6 bases). With 1 base removed from V and 0 bases from J, the gap between germline ends came to 7 bases. The CDR3 loop spans 14 amino acids. Germline CDR1 reads LGHNA; CDR2 reads YSLEER. CDR3 region: CASSQVGGSYEQYF. The CDR3 nucleotides read TGCGCCAGCAGCCAAGTGGGGGGCTCCTACGAGCAGTACTTC.

The chain employs TRBV13 and TRBJ2-2; 7 bases fit TRBD2. This CDR3 is 16 amino acids long. CDR1 and CDR2 from the germline V gene are PRHDT and FYEKMQ (reference sequence). Losses at the gene ends were 4 bases for V and 0 bases for J; bases not matched to a gene: 5. The CDR3 sequence: CASSSWGGSNTGELFF. The CDR3, as DNA: TGTGCCAGCAGCTCGTGGGGGGGTTCGAACACCGGGGAGCTGTTTTTT.

This CDR3 reads CASSPQDSSGNTIYF. The DNA of the CDR3 is TGTGCCAGTAGTCCTCAGGACAGCTCTGGAAACACCATATATTTT. The chain joins TRBV19 to TRBJ1-3; maybe TRBD1 (6 bases). Between the trimmed V and J ends, which lost 5 bases and 0 bases, there was a span of 11 bases. The V gene's germline CDR1 is LNHDA and CDR2 SQIVND (reference sequence). The CDR3 length is 15 residues. Supplemented by reference TRBV19 and TRBJ1-3, the full variable domain reads DGGITQSPKYLFRKEGQNVTLSCEQNLNHDAMYWYRQDPGQGLRLIYYSQIVNDFQKGDIAEGYSVSREKKESFPLTVTSAQKNPTAFYLCASSPQDSSGNTIYFGEGSWLTVV.

The chain links TRBV14 to TRBJ1-2, with TRBD1 as a possible D gene (6 bases). V lost 2 bases to trimming and J lost 5 bases, with 18 bases between them. This CDR3 is built from 16 residues. Germline V lookup: CDR1 SGHDN, CDR2 FVKESK. The CDR3 sequence: CASSQSGGGSEYGYTF. The CDR3 nucleotides read TGTGCCAGCAGCCAATCGGGAGGGGGATCAGAATATGGCTACACCTTC.